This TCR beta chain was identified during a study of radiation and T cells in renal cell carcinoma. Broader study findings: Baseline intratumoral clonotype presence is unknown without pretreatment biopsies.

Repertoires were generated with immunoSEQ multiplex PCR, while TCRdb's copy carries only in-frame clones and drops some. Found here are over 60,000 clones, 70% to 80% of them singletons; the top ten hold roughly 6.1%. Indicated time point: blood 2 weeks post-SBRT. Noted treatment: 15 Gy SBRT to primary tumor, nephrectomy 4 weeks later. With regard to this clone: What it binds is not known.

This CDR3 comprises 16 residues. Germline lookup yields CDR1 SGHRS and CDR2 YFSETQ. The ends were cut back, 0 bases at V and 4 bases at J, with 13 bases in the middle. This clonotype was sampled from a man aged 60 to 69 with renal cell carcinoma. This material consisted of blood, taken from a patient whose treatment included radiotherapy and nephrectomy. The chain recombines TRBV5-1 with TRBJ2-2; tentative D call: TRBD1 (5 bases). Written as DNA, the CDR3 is TGCGCCAGCAGCTTGGTAGGCCAGGGTAGCACCGGGGAGCTGTTTTTT. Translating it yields CASSLVGQGSTGELFF. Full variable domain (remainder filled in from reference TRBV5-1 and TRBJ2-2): KAGVTQTPRYLIKTRGQQVTLSCSPISGHRSVSWYQQTPGQGLQFLFEYFSETQRNKGNFPGRFSGRQFSNSRSEMNVSTLELGDSALYLCASSLVGQGSTGELFFGEGSRLTVL.